This T cell receptor beta chain was observed in a study of T cells in localized non-small cell lung cancer. Data came from immunoSEQ multiplex PCR; TCRdb stores just in-frame clones and leaves some out. The table shows around 1,700 clones, with less than 25% occurring only once. Two independent pathologists confirmed no atypia in lung taken at least 2 cm from tumor. V was trimmed by 5 bases and J by 1 base, leaving 10 bases between them. The germline CDR1 and CDR2 sequences are LNHNV and YYDKDF (reference sequence). There are 14 residues in the CDR3. Study conclusions and caveats: Heterogeneity remains possible, as sequencing covered one tumor region only. In adjacent lung appeared a median roughly 56 of the top 100 tumor clones. Uninvolved adjacent lung had more T cell clonality than any other tissue, topping tumor.

By share, this clone ranks as large. Its cognate antigen is unknown. This sample comprised normal lung tissue next to the tumor, obtained before any cancer treatment. The source is an older male donor with stage III squamous cell lung carcinoma. This chain links TRBV15 with TRBJ2-3; weak D call: TRBD1 (6 bases). This CDR3 is CATSLRTGTDTQYF. The CDR3 region has the DNA TGTGCCACCAGCTTACGGACAGGCACAGATACGCAGTATTTT.